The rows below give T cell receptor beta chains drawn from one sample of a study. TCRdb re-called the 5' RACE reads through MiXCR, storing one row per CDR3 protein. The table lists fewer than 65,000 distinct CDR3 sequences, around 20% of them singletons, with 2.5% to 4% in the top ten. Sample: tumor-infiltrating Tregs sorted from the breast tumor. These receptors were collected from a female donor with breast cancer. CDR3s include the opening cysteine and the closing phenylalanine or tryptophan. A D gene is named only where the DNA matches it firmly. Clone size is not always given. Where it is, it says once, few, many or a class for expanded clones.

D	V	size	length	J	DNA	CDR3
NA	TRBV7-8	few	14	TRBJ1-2	TGTGCCAGCAGCTTAGAGGTCAGGGCCTATGGCTACACCTTC	CASSLEVRAYGYTF
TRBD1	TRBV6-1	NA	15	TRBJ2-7	TGTGCCAGCAGTGAAAGGGGGACAGTGGGAGACGAGCAGTACTTC	CASSERGTVGDEQYF
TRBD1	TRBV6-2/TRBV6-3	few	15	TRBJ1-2	TGTGCCAGCAGGCCCGGGACAGGGGGCGACTATGGCTACACCTTC	CASRPGTGGDYGYTF
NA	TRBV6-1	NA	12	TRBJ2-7	TGTGCCAGCTCCTTCCGGTTCGACGGGCAGTACTTC	CASSFRFDGQYF
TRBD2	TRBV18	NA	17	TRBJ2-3	TGTGCCAGCTCACCGCCTAGCGGGAGCAGTGGAACAGATACGCAGTATTTT	CASSPPSGSSGTDTQYF
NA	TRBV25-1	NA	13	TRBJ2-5	TGTGCCAGCAGTGAGGGCCCACGAGAGACCCAGTACTTC	CASSEGPRETQYF
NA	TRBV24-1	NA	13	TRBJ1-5	TGTGCCACCAGTGATTATGGTGGTCAGCCCCAGCATTTT	CATSDYGGQPQHF
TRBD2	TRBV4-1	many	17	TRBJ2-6	TGCGCCAGCAGCCGGGGGGGGGTCATTGCTGGGGCCAACGTCCTGACTTTC	CASSRGGVIAGANVLTF
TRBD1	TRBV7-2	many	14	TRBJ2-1	TGTGCCAGCAGCCCACGACAGGGCGGGTCAGAGCAGTTCTTC	CASSPRQGGSEQFF
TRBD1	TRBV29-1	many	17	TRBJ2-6	TGCAGCGTTGAAACAGGGGGTGCTAACTCTGGGGCCAACGTCCTGACTTTC	CSVETGGANSGANVLTF
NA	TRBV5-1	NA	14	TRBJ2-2	TGCGCCAGCAGCTTGTTTCTGGGCACCGGGGAGCTGTTTTTT	CASSLFLGTGELFF
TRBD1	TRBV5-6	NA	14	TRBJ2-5	TGTGCCAGCAGCTGGGACAGGGGGAAAGAGACCCAGTACTTC	CASSWDRGKETQYF
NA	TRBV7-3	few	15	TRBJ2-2	TGTGCCACCTCACCGGGACCCTCGAACACCGGGGAGCTGTTTTTT	CATSPGPSNTGELFF
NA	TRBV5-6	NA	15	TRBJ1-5	TGTGCCAGCAGCTTGCGGGTTACTAAGAATCAGCCCCAGCATTTT	CASSLRVTKNQPQHF
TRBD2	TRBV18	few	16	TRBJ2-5	TGTGCCAGCTCACCTTTAATTAGCGGGGGAATGGAGACCCAGTACTTC	CASSPLISGGMETQYF
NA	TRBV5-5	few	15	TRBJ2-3	TGTGCCAGCAGCTTGGACAGGGTCTCGACAGATACGCAGTATTTT	CASSLDRVSTDTQYF
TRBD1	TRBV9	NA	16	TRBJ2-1	TGTGCCAGCAGCGTTTCCCCAGGGGGCGGTGGGAATGAGCAGTTCTTC	CASSVSPGGGGNEQFF
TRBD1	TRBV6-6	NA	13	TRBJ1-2	TGTGCCAGCCAACAGGGGGAGAGCTATGGCTACACCTTC	CASQQGESYGYTF
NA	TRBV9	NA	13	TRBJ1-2	TGTGCCAGCAGCTCCGGGGGAGGGCTCGGCTACACCTTC	CASSSGGGLGYTF
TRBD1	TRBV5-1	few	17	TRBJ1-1	TGCGCCAGCAGCTTGGTTTGGGACAGAGAAATACGCACTGAAGCTTTCTTT	CASSLVWDREIRTEAFF
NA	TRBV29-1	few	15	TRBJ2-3	TGCAGCGTCAGTAGGGCACAGGCGGCCCCAGATACGCAGTATTTT	CSVSRAQAAPDTQYF
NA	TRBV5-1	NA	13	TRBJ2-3	TGCGCCAGCAGCATTCAGGGGAGAGATACGCAGTATTTT	CASSIQGRDTQYF
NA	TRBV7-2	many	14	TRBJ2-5	TGTGCCAGCAGCCGCTATGCAGGAGGGGAGACCCAGTACTTC	CASSRYAGGETQYF
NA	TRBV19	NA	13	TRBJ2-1	TGTGCCAGTAGTCCCAGGGTGCTCTATGAGCAGTTCTTC	CASSPRVLYEQFF
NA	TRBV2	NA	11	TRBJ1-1	TGTGCCAGCGCAAGGTCCACTGAAGCTTTCTTT	CASARSTEAFF
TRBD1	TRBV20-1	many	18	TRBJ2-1	TGCAGTGCCGGAGAACCTCCCGGGACAGGGCACTCCTACAATGAGCAGTTCTTC	CSAGEPPGTGHSYNEQFF
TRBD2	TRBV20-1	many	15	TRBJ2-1	TGCAGTGCTGTAAGGCCTAGCGGGAGGGAGAATGAGCAGTTCTTC	CSAVRPSGRENEQFF
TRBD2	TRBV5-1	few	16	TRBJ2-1	TGCGCCAGCAGCTCCGCCCCTAGCGGGACCGACAATGAGCAGTTCTTC	CASSSAPSGTDNEQFF
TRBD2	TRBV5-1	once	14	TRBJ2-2	TGCGCCAGCAGCCTCACTAGCGGCTCCGGGGAGCTGTTTTTT	CASSLTSGSGELFF
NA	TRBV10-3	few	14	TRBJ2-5	TGTGCCATCAGACCCTCGGGGGGCGGAGAGACCCAGTACTTC	CAIRPSGGGETQYF
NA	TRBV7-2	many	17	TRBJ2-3	TGTGCCAGCAGCTCCGCCATGCGGCCTACTAGCACAGATACGCAGTATTTT	CASSSAMRPTSTDTQYF
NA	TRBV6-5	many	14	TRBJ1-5	TGTGCCAGCAGTCGGACAGCTAGCAATCAGCCCCAGCATTTT	CASSRTASNQPQHF